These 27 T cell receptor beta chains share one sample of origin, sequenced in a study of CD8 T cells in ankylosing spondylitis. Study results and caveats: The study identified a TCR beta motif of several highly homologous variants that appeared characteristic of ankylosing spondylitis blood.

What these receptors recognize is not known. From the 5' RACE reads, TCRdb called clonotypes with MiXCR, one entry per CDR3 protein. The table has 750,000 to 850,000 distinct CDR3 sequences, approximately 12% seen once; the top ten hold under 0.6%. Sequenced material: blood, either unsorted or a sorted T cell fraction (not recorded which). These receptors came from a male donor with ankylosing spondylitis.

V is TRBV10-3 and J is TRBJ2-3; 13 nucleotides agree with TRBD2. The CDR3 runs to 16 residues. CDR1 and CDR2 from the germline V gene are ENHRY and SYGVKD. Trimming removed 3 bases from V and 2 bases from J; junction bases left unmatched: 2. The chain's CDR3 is CAISEGLAGATDTQYF. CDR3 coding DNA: TGTGCCATCAGTGAAGGACTAGCGGGAGCCACAGATACGCAGTATTTT.

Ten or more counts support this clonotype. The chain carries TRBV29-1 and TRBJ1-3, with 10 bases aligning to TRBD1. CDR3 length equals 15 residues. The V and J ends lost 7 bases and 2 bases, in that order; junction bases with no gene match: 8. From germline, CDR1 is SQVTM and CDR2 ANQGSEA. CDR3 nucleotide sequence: TGCAGCGCCGGACAGGGGGGCGGAACTGGAAACACCATATATTTT. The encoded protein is CSAGQGGGTGNTIYF.

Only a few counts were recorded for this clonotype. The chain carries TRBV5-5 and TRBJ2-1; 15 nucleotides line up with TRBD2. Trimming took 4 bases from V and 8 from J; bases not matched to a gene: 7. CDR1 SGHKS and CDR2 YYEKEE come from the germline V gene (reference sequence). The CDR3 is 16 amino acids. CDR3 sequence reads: CASSGGTSGRSYEQFF. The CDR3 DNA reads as TGTGCCAGCAGCGGAGGGACTAGCGGGAGGAGCTATGAGCAGTTCTTC. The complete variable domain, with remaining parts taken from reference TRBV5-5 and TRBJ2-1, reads DAGVTQSPTHLIKTRGQQVTLRCSPISGHKSVSWYQQVLGQGPQFIFQYYEKEERGRGNFPDRFSARQFPNYSSELNVNALLLGDSALYLCASSGGTSGRSYEQFFGPGTRLTVL.

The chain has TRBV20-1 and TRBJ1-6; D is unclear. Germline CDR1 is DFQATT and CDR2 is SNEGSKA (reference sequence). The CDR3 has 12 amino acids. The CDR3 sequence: CQARQVNSPLHF. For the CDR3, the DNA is TGCCAAGCCAGGCAGGTTAATTCACCCCTCCACTTT.

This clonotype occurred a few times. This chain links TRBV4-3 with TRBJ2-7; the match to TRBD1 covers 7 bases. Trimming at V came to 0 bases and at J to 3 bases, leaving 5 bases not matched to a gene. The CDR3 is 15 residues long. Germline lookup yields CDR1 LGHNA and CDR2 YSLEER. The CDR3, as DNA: TGCGCCAGCAGCCAAGATAGGGACAGTTTCTACGAGCAGTACTTC. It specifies CASSQDRDSFYEQYF.

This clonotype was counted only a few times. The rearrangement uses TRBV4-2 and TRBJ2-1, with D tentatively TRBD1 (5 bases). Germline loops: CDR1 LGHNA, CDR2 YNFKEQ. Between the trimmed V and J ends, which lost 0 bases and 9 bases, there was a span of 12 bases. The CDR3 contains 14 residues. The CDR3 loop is CASSQESRATEQFF. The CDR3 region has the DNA TGTGCCAGCAGCCAAGAATCCAGGGCCACTGAGCAGTTCTTC.

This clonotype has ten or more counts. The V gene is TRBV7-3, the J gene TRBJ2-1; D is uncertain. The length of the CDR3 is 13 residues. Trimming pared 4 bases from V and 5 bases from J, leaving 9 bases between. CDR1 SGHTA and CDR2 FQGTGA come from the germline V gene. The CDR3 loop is CASSSWVNNEQFF. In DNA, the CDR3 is TGTGCCAGCAGCTCCTGGGTCAACAATGAGCAGTTCTTC.

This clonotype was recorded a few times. CDR3 DNA: TGTGCCAGCACGGCCGGGACAGGACGACAGCCCCAGCATTTT. This codes for CASTAGTGRQPQHF. The chain links TRBV6-2 or TRBV6-3 to TRBJ1-5, with 8 nucleotides matching TRBD1. V lost 7 bases to trimming and J lost 7 bases; unmatched junction nucleotides: 9. There are 14 residues in the CDR3. In germline, CDR1 is MNHEY, CDR2 SVGEGT.

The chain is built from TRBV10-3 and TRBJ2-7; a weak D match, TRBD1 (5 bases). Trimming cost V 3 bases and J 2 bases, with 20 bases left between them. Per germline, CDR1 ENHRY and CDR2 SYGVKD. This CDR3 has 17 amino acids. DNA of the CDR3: TGTGCCATCAGTGAACCGATGACAGACAACTACGCCTACGAGCAGTACTTC. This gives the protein CAISEPMTDNYAYEQYF.

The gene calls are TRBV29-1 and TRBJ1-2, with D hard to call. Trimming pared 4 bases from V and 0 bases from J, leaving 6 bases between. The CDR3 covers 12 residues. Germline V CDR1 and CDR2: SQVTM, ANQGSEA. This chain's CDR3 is CSVGRSNYGYTF. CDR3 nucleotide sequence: TGCAGCGTTGGACGGTCTAACTATGGCTACACCTTC.

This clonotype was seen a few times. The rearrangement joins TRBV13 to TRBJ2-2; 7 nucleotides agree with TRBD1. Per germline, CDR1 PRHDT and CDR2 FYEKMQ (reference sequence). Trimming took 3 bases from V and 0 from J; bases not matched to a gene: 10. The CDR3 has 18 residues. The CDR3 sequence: CASSFVRDRVTNTGELFF. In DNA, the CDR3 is TGTGCCAGCAGCTTCGTCCGAGACAGGGTAACGAACACCGGGGAGCTGTTTTTT.

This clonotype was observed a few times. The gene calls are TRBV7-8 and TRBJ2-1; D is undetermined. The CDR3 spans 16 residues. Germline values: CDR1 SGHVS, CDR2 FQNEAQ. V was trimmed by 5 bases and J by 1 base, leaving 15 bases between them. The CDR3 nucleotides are TGTGCCAGCAGCCCGAGCTACCTCAGGTCCTACAATGAGCAGTTCTTC. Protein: CASSPSYLRSYNEQFF.

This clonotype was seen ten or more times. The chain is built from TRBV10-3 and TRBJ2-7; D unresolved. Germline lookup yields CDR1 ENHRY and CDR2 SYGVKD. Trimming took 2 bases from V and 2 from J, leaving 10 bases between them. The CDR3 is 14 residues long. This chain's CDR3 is CAISERRNAYEQYF. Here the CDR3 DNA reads TGTGCCATCAGTGAGCGCAGAAATGCCTACGAGCAGTACTTC.

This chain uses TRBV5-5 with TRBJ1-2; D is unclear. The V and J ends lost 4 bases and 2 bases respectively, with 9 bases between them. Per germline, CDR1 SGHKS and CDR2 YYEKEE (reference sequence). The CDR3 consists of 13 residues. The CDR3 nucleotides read TGTGCCAGCAGCAATGGAGGGAACTATGGCTACACCTTC. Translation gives CASSNGGNYGYTF. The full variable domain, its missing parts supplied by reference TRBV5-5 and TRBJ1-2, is DAGVTQSPTHLIKTRGQQVTLRCSPISGHKSVSWYQQVLGQGPQFIFQYYEKEERGRGNFPDRFSARQFPNYSSELNVNALLLGDSALYLCASSNGGNYGYTFGSGTRLTVV.

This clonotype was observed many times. The CDR3: CASSSPYSSYNEQFF. The DNA for the CDR3 is TGTGCCAGCAGTTCACCTTACTCTTCCTACAATGAGCAGTTCTTC. The chain joins TRBV27 to TRBJ2-1; D gene ambiguous. Trimming removed 4 bases from V and 1 base from J, with 11 bases in between. The germline V gene has CDR1 MNHEY and CDR2 SMNVEV (reference sequence). The CDR3 consists of 15 residues.

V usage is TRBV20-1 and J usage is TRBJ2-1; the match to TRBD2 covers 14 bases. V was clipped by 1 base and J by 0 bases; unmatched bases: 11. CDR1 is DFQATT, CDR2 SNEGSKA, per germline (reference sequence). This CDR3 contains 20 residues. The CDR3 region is CSARAYSGTSGSLSYNEQFF. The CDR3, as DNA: TGCAGTGCTAGAGCGTACTCCGGGACTAGCGGGAGCCTCTCCTACAATGAGCAGTTCTTC.

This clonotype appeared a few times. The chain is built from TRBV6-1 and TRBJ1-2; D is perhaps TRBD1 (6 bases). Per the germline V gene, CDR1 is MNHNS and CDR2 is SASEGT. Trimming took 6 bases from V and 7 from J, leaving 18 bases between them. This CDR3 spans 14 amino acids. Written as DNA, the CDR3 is TGTGCCAGCAGCCAGAGGACAGAAACGGGTGGCTACACCTTC. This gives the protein CASSQRTETGGYTF.

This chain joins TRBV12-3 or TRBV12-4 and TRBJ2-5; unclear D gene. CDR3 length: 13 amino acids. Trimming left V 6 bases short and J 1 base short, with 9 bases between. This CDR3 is CASRLGLQETQYF. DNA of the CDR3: TGTGCCAGCAGACTCGGCCTCCAAGAGACCCAGTACTTC.

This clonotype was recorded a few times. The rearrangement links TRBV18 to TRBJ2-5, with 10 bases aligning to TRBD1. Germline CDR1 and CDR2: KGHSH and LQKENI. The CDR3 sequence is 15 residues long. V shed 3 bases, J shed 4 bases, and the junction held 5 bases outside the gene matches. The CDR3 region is CASSPPGQGIETQYF. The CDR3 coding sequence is TGTGCCAGCTCACCGCCGGGACAGGGGATAGAGACCCAGTACTTC.

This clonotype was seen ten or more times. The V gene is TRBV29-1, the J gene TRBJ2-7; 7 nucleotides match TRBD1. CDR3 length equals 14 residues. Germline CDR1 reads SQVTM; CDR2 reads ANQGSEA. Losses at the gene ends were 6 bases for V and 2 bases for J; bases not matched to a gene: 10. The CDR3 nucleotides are TGCAGCGTCTCCGGGACAGCCGAACCCTACGAGCAGTACTTC. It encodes CSVSGTAEPYEQYF.

CDR3 coding DNA: TGTGCCACCGTACTCCACAATGAGCAGTTCTTC. It yields the protein CATVLHNEQFF. The chain links TRBV15 to TRBJ2-1; D unclear. Between the trimmed V and J ends, which lost 8 bases and 5 bases, there was a span of 7 bases. Germline V lookup: CDR1 LNHNV, CDR2 YYDKDF (reference sequence). There are 11 residues in the CDR3.

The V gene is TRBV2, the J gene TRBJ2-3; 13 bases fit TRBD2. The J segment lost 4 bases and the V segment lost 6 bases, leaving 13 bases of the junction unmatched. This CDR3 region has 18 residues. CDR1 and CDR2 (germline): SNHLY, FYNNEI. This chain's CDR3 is CASRDPTSGGAGADTQYF. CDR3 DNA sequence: TGTGCCAGCAGAGACCCCACTAGCGGGGGGGCCGGAGCAGATACGCAGTATTTT.

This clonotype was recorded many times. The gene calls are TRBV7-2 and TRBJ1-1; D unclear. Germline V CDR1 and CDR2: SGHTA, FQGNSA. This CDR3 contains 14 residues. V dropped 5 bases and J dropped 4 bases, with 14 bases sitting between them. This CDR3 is CASSDTFASTEAFF. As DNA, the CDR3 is TGTGCCAGCAGCGACACTTTCGCCTCCACTGAAGCTTTCTTT.

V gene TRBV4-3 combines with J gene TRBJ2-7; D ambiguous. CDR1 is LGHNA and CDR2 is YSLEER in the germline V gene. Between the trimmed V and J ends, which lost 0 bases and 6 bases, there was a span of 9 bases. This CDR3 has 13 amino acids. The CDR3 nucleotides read TGCGCCAGCAGCCAAGAACTTTCTGTCGAGCAGTACTTC. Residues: CASSQELSVEQYF.

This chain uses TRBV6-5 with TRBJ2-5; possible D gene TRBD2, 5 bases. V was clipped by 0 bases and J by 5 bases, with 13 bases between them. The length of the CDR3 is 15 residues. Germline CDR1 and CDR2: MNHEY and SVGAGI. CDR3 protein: CASSYSRLARETQYF. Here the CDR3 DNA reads TGTGCCAGCAGTTACTCGAGGCTAGCTCGCGAGACCCAGTACTTC.

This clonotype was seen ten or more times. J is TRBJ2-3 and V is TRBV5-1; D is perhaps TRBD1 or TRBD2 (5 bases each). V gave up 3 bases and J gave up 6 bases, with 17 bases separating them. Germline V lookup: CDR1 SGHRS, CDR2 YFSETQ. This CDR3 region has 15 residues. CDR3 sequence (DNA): TGCGCCAGCAGCTCCTATGGGGCTGAGGGCGATACGCAGTATTTT. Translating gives CASSSYGAEGDTQYF.

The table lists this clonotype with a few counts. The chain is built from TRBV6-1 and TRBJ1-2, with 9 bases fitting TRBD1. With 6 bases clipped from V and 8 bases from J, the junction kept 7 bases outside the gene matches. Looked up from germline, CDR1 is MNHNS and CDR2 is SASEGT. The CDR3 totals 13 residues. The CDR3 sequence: CASSWDREGGYTF. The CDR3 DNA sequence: TGTGCCAGCAGCTGGGACAGGGAAGGCGGCTACACCTTC.